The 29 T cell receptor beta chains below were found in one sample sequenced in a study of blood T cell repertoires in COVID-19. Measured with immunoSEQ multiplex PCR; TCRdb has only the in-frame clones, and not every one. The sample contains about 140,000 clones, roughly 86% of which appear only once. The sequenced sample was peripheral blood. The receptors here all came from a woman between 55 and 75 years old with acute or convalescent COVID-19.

The CDR3 here is CASTGVIALPNYGYTF. The CDR3 nucleotides read TGTGCCAGCACGGGAGTTATAGCCTTGCCTAACTATGGCTACACCTTC. This chain links TRBV28 with TRBJ1-2; D is unclear. Between the trimmed V and J ends, which lost 7 bases and 0 bases, there was a span of 18 bases. Germline CDR1 and CDR2: MDHEN and SYDVKM. CDR3 size: 16 residues.

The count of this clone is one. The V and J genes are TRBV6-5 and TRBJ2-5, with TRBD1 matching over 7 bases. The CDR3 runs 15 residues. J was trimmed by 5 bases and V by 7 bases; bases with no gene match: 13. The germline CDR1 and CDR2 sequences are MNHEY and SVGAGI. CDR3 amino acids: CASTPRRTGGETQYF. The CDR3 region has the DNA TGTGCCAGCACTCCGAGGCGGACAGGCGGGGAGACCCAGTACTTC.

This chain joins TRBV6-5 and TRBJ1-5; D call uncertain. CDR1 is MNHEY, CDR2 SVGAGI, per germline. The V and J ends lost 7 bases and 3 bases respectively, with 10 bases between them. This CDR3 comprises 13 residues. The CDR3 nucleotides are TGTGCCAGCACAGGCAGCCTCAATCAGCCCCAGCATTTT. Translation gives CASTGSLNQPQHF.

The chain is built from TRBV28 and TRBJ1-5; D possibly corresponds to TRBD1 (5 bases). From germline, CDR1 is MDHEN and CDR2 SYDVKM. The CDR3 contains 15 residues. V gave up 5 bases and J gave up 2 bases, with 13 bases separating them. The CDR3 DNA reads TGTGCCAGCAGTCCCGGGGGAGGGGGCAATCAGCCCCAGCATTTT. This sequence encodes CASSPGGGGNQPQHF.

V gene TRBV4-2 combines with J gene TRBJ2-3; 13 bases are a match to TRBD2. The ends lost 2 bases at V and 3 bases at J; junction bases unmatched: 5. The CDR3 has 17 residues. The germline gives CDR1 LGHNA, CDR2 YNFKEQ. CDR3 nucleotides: TGTGCCAGCAGCCAAACTGGGACTAGCGGGGAAACAGATACGCAGTATTTT. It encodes CASSQTGTSGETDTQYF.

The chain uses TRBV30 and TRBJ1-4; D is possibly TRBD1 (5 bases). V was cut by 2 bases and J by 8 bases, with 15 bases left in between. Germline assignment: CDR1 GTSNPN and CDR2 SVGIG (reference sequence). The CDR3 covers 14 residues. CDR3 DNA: TGTGCCTGGAGTTTTACAGGCGCGGGAGAAAAACTGTTTTTT. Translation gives CAWSFTGAGEKLFF.

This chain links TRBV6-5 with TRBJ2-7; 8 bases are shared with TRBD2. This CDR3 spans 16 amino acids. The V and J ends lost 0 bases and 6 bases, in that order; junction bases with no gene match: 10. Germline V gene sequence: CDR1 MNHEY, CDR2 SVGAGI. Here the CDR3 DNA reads TGTGCCAGCAGTTACTCGATGAACGGGGGGGCCTCCGAGCAGTACTTC. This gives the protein CASSYSMNGGASEQYF.

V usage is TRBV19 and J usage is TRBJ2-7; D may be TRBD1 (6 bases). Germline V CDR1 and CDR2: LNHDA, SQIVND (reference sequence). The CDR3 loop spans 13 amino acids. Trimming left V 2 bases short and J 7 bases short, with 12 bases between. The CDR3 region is CASSIKQGYEQYF. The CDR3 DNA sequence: TGTGCCAGTAGTATAAAACAGGGATATGAGCAGTACTTC.

Here the CDR3 DNA reads TGTGCCAGCAGCGAAACAGTGAACACTGAAGCTTTCTTT. This codes for CASSETVNTEAFF. The chain employs TRBV5-4 and TRBJ1-1; D is undetermined. Germline loops: CDR1 SGHNT, CDR2 YYREEE (reference sequence). V lost 4 bases and J lost 0, with 7 bases in between. There are 13 residues in the CDR3.

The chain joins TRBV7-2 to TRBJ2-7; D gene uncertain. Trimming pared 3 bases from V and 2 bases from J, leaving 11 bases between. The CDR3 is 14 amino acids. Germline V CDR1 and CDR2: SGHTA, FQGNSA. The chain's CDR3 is CASSFSTQAYEQYF. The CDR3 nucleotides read TGTGCCAGCAGCTTCTCGACGCAGGCCTACGAGCAGTACTTC.

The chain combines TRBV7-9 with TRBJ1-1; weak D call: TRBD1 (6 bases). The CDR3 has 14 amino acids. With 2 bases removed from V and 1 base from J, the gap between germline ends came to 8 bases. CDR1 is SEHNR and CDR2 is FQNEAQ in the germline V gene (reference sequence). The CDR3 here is CASSLRGSNTEAFF. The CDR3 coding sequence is TGTGCCAGCAGCTTAAGGGGGTCGAACACTGAAGCTTTCTTT. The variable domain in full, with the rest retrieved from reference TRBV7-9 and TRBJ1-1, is DTGVSQNPRHKITKRGQNVTFRCDPISEHNRLYWYRQTLGQGPEFLTYFQNEAQLEKSRLLSDRFSAERPKGSFSTLEIQRTEQGDSAMYLCASSLRGSNTEAFFGQGTRLTVV.

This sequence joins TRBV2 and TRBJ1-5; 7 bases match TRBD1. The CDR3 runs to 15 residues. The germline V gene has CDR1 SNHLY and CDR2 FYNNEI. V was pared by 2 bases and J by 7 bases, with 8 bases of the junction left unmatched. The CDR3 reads CASSERAGGQQPQHF. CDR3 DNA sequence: TGTGCCAGCAGTGAACGGGCAGGGGGGCAGCAGCCCCAGCATTTT. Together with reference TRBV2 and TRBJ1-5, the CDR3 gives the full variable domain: EPEVTQTPSHQVTQMGQEVILRCVPISNHLYFYWYRQILGQKVEFLVSFYNNEISEKSEIFDDQFSVERPDGSNFTLKIRSTKLEDSAMYFCASSERAGGQQPQHFGDGTRLSIL.

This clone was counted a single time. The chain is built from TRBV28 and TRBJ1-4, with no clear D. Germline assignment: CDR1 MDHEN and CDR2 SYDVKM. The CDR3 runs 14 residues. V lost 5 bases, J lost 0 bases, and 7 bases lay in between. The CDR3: CASSGPTTNEKLFF. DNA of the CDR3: TGTGCCAGCAGTGGGCCCACAACTAATGAAAAACTGTTTTTT. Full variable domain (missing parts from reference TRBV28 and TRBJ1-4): DVKVTQSSRYLVKRTGEKVFLECVQDMDHENMFWYRQDPGLGLRLIYFSYDVKMKEKGDIPEGYSVSREKKERFSLILESASTNQTSMYLCASSGPTTNEKLFFGSGTQLSVL.

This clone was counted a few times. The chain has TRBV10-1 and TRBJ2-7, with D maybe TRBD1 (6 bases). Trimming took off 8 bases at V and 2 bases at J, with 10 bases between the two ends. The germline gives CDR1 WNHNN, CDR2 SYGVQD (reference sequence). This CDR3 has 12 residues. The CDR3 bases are TGCGCCAGCCTCAGGGGAACCTACGAGCAGTACTTC. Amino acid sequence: CASLRGTYEQYF.

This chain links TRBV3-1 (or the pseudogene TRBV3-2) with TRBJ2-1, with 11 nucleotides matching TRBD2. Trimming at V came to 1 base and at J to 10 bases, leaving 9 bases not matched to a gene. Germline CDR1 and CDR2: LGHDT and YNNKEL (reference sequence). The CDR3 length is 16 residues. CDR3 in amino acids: CASSQGFSGGAREQFF. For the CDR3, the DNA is TGTGCCAGCAGCCAAGGGTTTAGCGGGGGGGCGCGGGAGCAGTTCTTC.

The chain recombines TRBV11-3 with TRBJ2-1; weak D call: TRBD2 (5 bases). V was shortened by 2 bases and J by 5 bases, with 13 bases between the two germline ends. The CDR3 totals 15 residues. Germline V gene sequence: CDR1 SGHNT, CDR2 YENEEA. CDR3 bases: TGTGCCAGCAGCTTACTAGCTTTAGGACACAATGAGCAGTTCTTC. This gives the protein CASSLLALGHNEQFF. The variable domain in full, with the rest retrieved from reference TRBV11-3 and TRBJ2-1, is EAGVVQSPRYKIIEKKQPVAFWCNPISGHNTLYWYLQNLGQGPELLIRYENEEAVDDSQLPKDRFSAERLKGVDSTLKIQPAELGDSAVYLCASSLLALGHNEQFFGPGTRLTVL.

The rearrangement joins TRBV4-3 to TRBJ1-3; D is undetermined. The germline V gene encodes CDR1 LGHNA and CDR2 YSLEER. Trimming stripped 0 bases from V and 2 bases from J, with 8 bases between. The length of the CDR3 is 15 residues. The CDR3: CASSQDTDPGNTIYF. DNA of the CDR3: TGCGCCAGCAGCCAAGATACAGACCCTGGAAACACCATATATTTT.

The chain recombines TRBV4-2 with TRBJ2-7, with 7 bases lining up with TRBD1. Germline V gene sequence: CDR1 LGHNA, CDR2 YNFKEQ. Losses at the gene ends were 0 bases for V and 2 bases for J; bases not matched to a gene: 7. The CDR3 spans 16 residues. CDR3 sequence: CASSQEGQSAPYEQYF. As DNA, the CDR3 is TGTGCCAGCAGCCAAGAGGGACAGTCCGCCCCCTACGAGCAGTACTTC.

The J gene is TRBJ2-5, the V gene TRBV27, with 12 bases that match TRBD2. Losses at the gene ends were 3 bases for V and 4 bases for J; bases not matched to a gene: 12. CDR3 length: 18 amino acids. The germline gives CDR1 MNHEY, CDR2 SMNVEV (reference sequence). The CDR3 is CASSFRASGGALRETQYF. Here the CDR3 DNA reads TGTGCCAGCAGTTTTAGGGCTAGCGGGGGGGCCCTCCGAGAGACCCAGTACTTC.

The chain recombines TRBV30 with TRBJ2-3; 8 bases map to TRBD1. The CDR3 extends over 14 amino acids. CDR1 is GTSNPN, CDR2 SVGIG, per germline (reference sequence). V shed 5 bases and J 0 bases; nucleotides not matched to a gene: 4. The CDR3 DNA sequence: TGTGCCTGGGGTGGGACAGGCAGCACAGATACGCAGTATTTT. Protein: CAWGGTGSTDTQYF.

CDR3 residues: CASSPPSAHYGYTF. The DNA for the CDR3 is TGTGCCAGCTCACCACCCTCAGCGCACTATGGCTACACCTTC. V usage is TRBV18 and J usage is TRBJ1-2; D is unresolved. CDR1 KGHSH and CDR2 LQKENI come from the germline V gene. Trimming removed 0 bases at V and 3 bases at J, with 8 bases between. CDR3 length: 14 residues.

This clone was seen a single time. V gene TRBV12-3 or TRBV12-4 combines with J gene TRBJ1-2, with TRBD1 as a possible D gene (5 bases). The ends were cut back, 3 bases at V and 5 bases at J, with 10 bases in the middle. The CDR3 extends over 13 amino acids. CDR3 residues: CASSFGGEYGYTF. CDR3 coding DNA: TGTGCCAGCAGTTTCGGGGGTGAATATGGCTACACCTTC.

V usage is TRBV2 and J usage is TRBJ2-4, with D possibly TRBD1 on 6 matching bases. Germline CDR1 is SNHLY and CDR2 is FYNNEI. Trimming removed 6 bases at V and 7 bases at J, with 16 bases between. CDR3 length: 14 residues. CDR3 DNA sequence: TGTGCCAGCAGACAGGGAATTTTGGGGAACATTCAGTACTTC. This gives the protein CASRQGILGNIQYF.

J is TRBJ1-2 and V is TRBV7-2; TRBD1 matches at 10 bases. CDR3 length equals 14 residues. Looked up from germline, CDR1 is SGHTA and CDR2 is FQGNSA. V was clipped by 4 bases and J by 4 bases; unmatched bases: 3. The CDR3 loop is CASSWDRGLYGYTF. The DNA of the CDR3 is TGTGCCAGCAGCTGGGACAGGGGACTCTATGGCTACACCTTC.

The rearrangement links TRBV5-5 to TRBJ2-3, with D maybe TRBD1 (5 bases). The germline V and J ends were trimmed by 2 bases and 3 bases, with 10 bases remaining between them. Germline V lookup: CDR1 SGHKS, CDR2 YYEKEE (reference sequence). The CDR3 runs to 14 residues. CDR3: CASSFDSSTDTQYF. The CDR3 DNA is TGTGCCAGCAGCTTTGACAGTTCGACAGATACGCAGTATTTT.

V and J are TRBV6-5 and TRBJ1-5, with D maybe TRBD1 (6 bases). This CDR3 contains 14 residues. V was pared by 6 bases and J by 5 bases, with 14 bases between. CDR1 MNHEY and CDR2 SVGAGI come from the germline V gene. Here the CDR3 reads CASSRRQVHQPQHF. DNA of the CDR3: TGTGCCAGCAGCCGGAGACAGGTTCATCAGCCCCAGCATTTT.

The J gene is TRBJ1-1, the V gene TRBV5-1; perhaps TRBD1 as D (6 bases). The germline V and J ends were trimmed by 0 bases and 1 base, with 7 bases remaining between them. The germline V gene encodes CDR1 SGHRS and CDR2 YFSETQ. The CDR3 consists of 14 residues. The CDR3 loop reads CASSLVGQNTEAFF. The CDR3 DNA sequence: TGCGCCAGCAGCTTGGTGGGACAGAACACTGAAGCTTTCTTT.

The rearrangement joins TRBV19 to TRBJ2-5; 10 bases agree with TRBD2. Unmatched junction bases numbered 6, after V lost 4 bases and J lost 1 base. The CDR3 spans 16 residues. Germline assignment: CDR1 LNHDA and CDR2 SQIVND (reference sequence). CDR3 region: CASSTTGLAPQETQYF. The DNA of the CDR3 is TGTGCCAGTAGTACAACGGGACTAGCGCCCCAAGAGACCCAGTACTTC.

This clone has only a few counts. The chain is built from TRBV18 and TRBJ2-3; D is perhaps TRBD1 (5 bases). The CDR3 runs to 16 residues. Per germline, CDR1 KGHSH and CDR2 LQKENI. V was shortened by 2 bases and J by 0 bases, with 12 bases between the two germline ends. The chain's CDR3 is CASSPDSLTSTDTQYF. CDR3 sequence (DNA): TGTGCCAGCTCACCAGACAGCCTTACTAGCACAGATACGCAGTATTTT.